The clone carrying this TCR beta chain was counted between two and nine times. The record originates from a study of patients and donors after allogeneic stem cell transplantation. Via MiXCR, TCRdb re-called the RT-PCR reads, giving one row per CDR3 protein. The sample has 410,000 or so distinct CDR3 sequences; approximately 16% are singletons. Input material: blood, either unsorted or a sorted T cell fraction (not recorded which). This TCR came from a human donor who was either an allogeneic HSCT recipient or a stem cell or donor lymphocyte infusion donor (not recorded which). It is not recorded whose cells these are; they may come from a transplant donor.

This CDR3 reads CASSYSRDRTYEQYF. The CDR3 coding sequence is TGTGCCAGCAGTTACTCGAGGGACAGAACCTACGAGCAGTACTTC. V usage is TRBV6-5 and J usage is TRBJ2-7; 7 bases map to TRBD1. Trimming at V came to 0 bases and at J to 2 bases, leaving 4 bases not matched to a gene. Germline V gene data show CDR1 as MNHEY and CDR2 as SVGAGI. This CDR3 has 15 amino acids.